This entry lists 10 T cell receptor beta chains sequenced from one sample in a study of T cell responses to AZD1222 COVID-19 vaccine. The assay was immunoSEQ multiplex PCR, and TCRdb's table has in-frame clones only and misses some. The sample has under 150,000 clones; roughly 90% are singletons. The sample in question was peripheral blood, obtained on day 0 of AZD1222 vaccination. The receptors were gathered from an adult in good health.

The chain joins TRBV5-1 to TRBJ2-7; 8 positions match TRBD1. Germline V gene sequence: CDR1 SGHRS, CDR2 YFSETQ. The length of the CDR3 is 14 residues. V was clipped by 2 bases and J by 2 bases; unmatched bases: 3. As DNA, the CDR3 is TGCGCCAGCAGCTTCGGACAGGGACCCTACGAGCAGTACTTC. Translation gives CASSFGQGPYEQYF.

The chain joins TRBV7-2 to TRBJ2-3, with 7 bases identical to TRBD2. This CDR3 region has 14 residues. Trimming removed 4 bases from V and 3 bases from J; junction bases left unmatched: 4. Germline-derived CDR1 and CDR2 are SGHTA and FQGNSA. CDR3 nucleotide sequence: TGTGCCAGCAGCTCCACTAGCGTGACAGATACGCAGTATTTT. Translating gives CASSSTSVTDTQYF.

The sample holds one count of this clone. CDR3 sequence (DNA): TGTGCCAGTCATAGCGGGAGGGACGCAGATACGCAGTATTTT. Translation: CASHSGRDADTQYF. The chain is built from TRBV6-4 and TRBJ2-3; 11 nucleotides line up with TRBD2. Germline loops: CDR1 MRHNA, CDR2 SNTAGT. V dropped 9 bases and J dropped 4; count of bases not matched to a gene: 6. CDR3 length: 14 residues.

The CDR3 loop reads CASSLAGILHEQYF. The DNA for the CDR3 is TGTGCCAGCAGCTTGGCCGGGATCCTTCACGAGCAGTACTTC. The J gene is TRBJ2-7, the V gene TRBV5-6; a possible D gene is TRBD2 (5 bases). The CDR3 contains 14 residues. From germline, CDR1 is SGHDT and CDR2 YYEEEE. The V end was cut by 0 bases, the J end by 5 bases, with 12 bases between.

The rearrangement links TRBV19 to TRBJ1-2, with a tentative D call TRBD1 (5 bases). Trimming removed 9 bases from V and 3 bases from J, with 20 bases in between. The CDR3 totals 15 residues. In germline, CDR1 is LNHDA, CDR2 SQIVND (reference sequence). DNA for the CDR3: TGTGCCAGCCAAAGTGGACACTCCAGAGACTATGGCTACACCTTC. Its translation is CASQSGHSRDYGYTF. The full variable domain, with the rest looked up from reference TRBV19 and TRBJ1-2, is DGGITQSPKYLFRKEGQNVTLSCEQNLNHDAMYWYRQDPGQGLRLIYYSQIVNDFQKGDIAEGYSVSREKKESFPLTVTSAQKNPTAFYLCASQSGHSRDYGYTFGSGTRLTVV.

This chain uses TRBV7-9 with TRBJ1-3, with D possibly TRBD1 on 6 matching bases. V lost 4 bases, J lost 4 bases, and 11 bases lay in between. The CDR3 is 14 residues long. Germline V gene lookup returns CDR1 SEHNR and CDR2 FQNEAQ (reference sequence). Here the CDR3 DNA reads TGTGCCAGCAGCTCGATACAGGGAGGAAACACCATATATTTT. Translated, it gives CASSSIQGGNTIYF.

Only one count was recorded for this clone. This chain joins TRBV5-1 and TRBJ2-5; D is undetermined. Germline V gene lookup returns CDR1 SGHRS and CDR2 YFSETQ. The V gene lost 0 bases and the J gene lost 5 bases, with 8 bases spanning the gap. The CDR3 extends over 13 amino acids. The CDR3 DNA follows: TGCGCCAGCAGCTTGGATGCTTGGGAGACCCAGTACTTC. It specifies CASSLDAWETQYF.

The chain combines TRBV9 with TRBJ1-4; no firm D call. The ends were cut back, 3 bases at V and 8 bases at J, with 8 bases in the middle. The CDR3 runs to 12 residues. Germline V CDR1 and CDR2: SGDLS, YYNGEE. DNA for the CDR3: TGTGCCAGCAGCGATGGATCGGAAAAACTGTTTTTT. Translated, it gives CASSDGSEKLFF.

The CDR3 here is CASSYTGDQPQHF. CDR3 bases: TGTGCCAGCAGTTATACAGGGGATCAGCCCCAGCATTTT. The chain employs TRBV6-6 and TRBJ1-5, with 7 bases aligning to TRBD1. Germline trimming cut 3 bases from V and 5 bases from J; bases unmatched to any gene: 1. CDR1 and CDR2 from the germline V gene are MNHNY and SVGAGI (reference sequence). The CDR3 is 13 amino acids.

V is TRBV7-2 and J is TRBJ1-6; tentative D call: TRBD1 (5 bases). V was clipped by 2 bases and J by 7 bases, with 9 bases between them. The CDR3 consists of 14 residues. Germline CDR1 reads SGHTA; CDR2 reads FQGNSA. Here the CDR3 DNA reads TGTGCCAGCAGCTTACAGGGATTCAATTCACCCCTCCACTTT. Its translation is CASSLQGFNSPLHF.